This entry describes one T cell receptor (beta chain). Germline CDR1 MNHEY, CDR2 SVGAGI. The CDR3 contains 12 residues. Trimming stripped 2 bases from V and 6 bases from J, with 7 bases between. The source of the sample is a study of shared clonotypes between healthy human individuals. Generated by immunoSEQ multiplex PCR, the TCRdb table keeps only in-frame clones and is missing some. The sample holds 2 million to 2.5 million clones, just under 95% seen once. The rearrangement links TRBV6-5 to TRBJ2-5, with D uncertain. Sequencing input: naive CD4+ T cells from PBMCs. As for subset: CD45RA+ positively selected. The TCR was taken from a man between 18 and 35 years old in good health. Some clones in this sample may be carry-over from other donors' samples. The CDR3 loop reads CASSYQDQTQYF. DNA of the CDR3: TGTGCCAGCAGTTACCAGGACCAGACCCAGTACTTC.